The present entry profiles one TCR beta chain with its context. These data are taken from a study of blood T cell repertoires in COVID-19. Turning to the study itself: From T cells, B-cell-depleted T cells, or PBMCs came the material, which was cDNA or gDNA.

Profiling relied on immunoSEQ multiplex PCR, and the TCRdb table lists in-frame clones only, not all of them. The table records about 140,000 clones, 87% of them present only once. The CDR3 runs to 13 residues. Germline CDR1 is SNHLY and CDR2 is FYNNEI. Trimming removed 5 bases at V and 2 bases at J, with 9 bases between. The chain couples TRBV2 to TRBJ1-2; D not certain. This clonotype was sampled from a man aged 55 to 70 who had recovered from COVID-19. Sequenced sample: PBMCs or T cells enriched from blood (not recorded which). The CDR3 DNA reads TGTGCCAGCAGTCCGGTCACCAACTATGGCTACACCTTC. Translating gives CASSPVTNYGYTF.